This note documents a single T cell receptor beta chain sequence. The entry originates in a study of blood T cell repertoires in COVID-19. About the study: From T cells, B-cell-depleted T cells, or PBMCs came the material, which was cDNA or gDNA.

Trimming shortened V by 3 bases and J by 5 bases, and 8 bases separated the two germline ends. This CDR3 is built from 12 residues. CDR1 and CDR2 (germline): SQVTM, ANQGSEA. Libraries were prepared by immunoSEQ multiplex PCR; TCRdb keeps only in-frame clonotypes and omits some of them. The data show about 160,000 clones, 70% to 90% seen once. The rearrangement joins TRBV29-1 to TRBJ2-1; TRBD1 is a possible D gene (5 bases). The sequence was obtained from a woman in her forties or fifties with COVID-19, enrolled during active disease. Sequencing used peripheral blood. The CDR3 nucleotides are TGCAGCGTTGAGGGGCCGGACAATGAGCAGTTCTTC. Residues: CSVEGPDNEQFF.